This T cell receptor (beta chain) stems from a study of shared clonotypes between healthy human individuals. Whole-study results and caveats: Compared with clonotypes that all four donors shared, non-shared clonotypes had lower generation probabilities.

With respect to this clone: Its antigen is undetermined.

Between the trimmed V and J ends, which lost 6 bases and 7 bases, there was a span of 13 bases. The germline gives CDR1 MNHEY, CDR2 SVGAGI. CDR3 length: 13 residues. The repertoire was sequenced with immunoSEQ multiplex PCR; TCRdb's copy has only in-frame clones and lacks some. The repertoire holds a few million clones, with around nine tenths as singletons. The sequence was obtained from a man between 18 and 29 years old in good health. V and J are TRBV6-5 and TRBJ2-1; no definite D call. Source material: naive CD4+ T cells sorted from blood. Subset indicated: CD45RA+ positively selected. CDR3 protein: CASSPLVGNEQFF. The CDR3 DNA sequence: TGTGCCAGCAGCCCCCTCGTCGGTAATGAGCAGTTCTTC.